This TCR beta chain was recorded in a study of cytomegalovirus exposure and HLA in healthy donors. Study-level findings and limits: In a later analysis, HLA-associated beta chains showed higher expansion and lower generation probabilities than comparable chains. Later analysis demonstrated an association between a missense DCLRE1C variant and TCR beta V- and J-gene trimming. Earlier analysis found most TCR beta V segments productive about 87% or about 30% of the time.

Of note for this clone: Its antigen is not known.

Looked up from germline, CDR1 is MGHRA and CDR2 is YSYEKL. V lost 1 base and J lost 0, with 7 bases in between. The CDR3 length is 15 residues. A multiplex PCR was run with 60 Vbeta primers and 13 Jbeta primers. Clones were sequenced by immunoSEQ multiplex PCR, and TCRdb holds only the in-frame ones, with some missing. This sample has under 130,000 clones; 50% to 70% occur once, and the top ten carry around 4%. V gene TRBV4-1 combines with J gene TRBJ1-5; unclear D gene. The clonotype originates from a man aged 25-45 years in good health and CMV-seropositive. Specimen: PBMCs. CDR3: CASSQGVDSNQPQHF. For the CDR3, the DNA is TGCGCCAGCAGCCAAGGCGTCGATAGCAATCAGCCCCAGCATTTT.